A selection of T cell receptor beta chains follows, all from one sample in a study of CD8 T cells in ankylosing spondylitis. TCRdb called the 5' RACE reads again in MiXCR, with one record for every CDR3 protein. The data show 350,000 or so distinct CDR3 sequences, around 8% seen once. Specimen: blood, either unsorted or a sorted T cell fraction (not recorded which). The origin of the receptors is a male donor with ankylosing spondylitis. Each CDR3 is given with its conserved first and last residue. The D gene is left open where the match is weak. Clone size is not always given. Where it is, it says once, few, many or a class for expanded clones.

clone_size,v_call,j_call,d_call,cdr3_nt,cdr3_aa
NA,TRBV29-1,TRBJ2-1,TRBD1,TGCAGTACCCCGGGACAGGCGTACAATGAGCAGTTCTTC,CSTPGQAYNEQFF
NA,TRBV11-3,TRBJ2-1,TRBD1,TGTGCCAGCAGCTTAGGCGGACAGGGGGCGCGTCATGAGCAGTTCTTC,CASSLGGQGARHEQFF
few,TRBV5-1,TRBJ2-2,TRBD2,TGCGCCAGCAGCCCGCGGACTAGCGCTACCGGGGAGCTGTTTTTT,CASSPRTSATGELFF
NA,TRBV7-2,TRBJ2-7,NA,TGTGCCAGCAGCTTAGCGCTCGGGCTATTCGGTGGCTCCTACGAGCAGTACTTC,CASSLALGLFGGSYEQYF
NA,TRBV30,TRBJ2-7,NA,TGTGCCTGGAGTGTGGGGGACCGGGGCTACGAGCAGTACTTC,CAWSVGDRGYEQYF
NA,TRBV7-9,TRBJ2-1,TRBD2,TGTGCCAGCAGCTTAGGGCGGCTAGCGGGAGTCCATGAGCAGTTCTTC,CASSLGRLAGVHEQFF
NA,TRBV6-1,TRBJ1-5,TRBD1,TGTGCCAGCAGGGACAGGGGCGGGAACCATCAGCCCCAGCATTTT,CASRDRGGNHQPQHF
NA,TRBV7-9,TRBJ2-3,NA,TGTGCCAGCAGCTTAAAGCTTCGTGATACGCAGTATTTT,CASSLKLRDTQYF
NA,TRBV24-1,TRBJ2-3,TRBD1,TGTGCCACCAGTAAGGCGGCAGGGGGCCCCGCAGATACGCAGTATTTT,CATSKAAGGPADTQYF
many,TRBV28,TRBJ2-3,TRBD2,TGTGCCAGCAGTCCTCCGGGGGGGACTAGCGGGACAGATACGCAGTATTTT,CASSPPGGTSGTDTQYF
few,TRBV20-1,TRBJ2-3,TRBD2,TGCAGTGCCCGAGGTAGCGGGAGACCAGATACGCAGTATTTT,CSARGSGRPDTQYF
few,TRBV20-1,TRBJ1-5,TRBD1,TGCAGTGCTAGGTTAGACAGGGGATACCAGCCCCAGCATTTT,CSARLDRGYQPQHF
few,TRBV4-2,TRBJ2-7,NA,TGTGCCAGCAGCCAAACAGGGCGAGAGCAGTACTTC,CASSQTGREQYF
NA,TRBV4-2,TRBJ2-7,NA,TGTGCCAGCAGCCAAGATGGCCAAGGCTACGAGCAGTACTTC,CASSQDGQGYEQYF
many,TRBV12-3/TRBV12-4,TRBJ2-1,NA,TGTGCCAGCTCTCCCTCATCCCGACCTACCTACAATGAGCAGTTCTTC,CASSPSSRPTYNEQFF